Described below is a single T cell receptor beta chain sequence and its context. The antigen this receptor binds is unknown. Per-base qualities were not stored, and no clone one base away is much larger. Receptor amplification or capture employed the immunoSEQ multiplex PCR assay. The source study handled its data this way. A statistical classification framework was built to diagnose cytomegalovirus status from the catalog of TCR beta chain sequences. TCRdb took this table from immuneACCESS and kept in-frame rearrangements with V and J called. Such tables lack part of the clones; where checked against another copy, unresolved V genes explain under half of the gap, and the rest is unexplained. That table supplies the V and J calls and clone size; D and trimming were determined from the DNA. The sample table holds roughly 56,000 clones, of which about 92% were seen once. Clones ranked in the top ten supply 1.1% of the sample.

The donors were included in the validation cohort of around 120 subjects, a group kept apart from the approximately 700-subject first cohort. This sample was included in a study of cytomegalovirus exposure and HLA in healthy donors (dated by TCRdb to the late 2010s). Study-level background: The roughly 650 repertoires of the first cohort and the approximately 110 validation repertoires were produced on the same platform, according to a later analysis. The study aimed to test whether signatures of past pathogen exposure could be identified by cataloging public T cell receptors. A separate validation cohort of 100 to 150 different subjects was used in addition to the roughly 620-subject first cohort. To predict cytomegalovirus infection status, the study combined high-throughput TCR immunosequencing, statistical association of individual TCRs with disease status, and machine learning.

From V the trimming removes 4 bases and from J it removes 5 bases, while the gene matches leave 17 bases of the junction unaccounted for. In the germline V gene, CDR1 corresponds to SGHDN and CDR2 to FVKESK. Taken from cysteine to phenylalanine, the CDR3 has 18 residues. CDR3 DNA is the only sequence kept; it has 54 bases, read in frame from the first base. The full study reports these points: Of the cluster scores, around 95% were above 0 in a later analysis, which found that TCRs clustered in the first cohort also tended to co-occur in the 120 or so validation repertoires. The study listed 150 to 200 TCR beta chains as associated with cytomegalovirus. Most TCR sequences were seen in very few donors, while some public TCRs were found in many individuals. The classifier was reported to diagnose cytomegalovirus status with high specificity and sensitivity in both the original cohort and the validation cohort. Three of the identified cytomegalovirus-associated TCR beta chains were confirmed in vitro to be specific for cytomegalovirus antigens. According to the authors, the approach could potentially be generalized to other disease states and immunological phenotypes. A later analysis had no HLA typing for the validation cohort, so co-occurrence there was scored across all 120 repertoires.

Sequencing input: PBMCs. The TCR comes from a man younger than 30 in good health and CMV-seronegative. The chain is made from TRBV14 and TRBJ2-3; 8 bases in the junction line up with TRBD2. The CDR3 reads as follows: CASSLWRLPGLGQDTQYF. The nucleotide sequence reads TGTGCCAGCAGCCTGTGGAGACTTCCGGGACTAGGTCAAGATACGCAGTATTTT.